This TCR beta chain comes out of a study of identical twins. This clonotype was detected only a few times. What it binds is unknown. TCRdb itself ran the 5' RACE reads through MiXCR, one entry per CDR3 protein. This table holds roughly 240,000 distinct CDR3 sequences, roughly 7.5% found once. Regarding the study as a whole: Fewer insertions marked abundant cord blood beta clonotypes; young adult naive trended weakly, memory not at all.

The same specimen was also included in a second study, on yellow fever vaccine responses in identical twins.

The sequence was obtained from a woman under 30 in good health. The specimen sequenced was CD8+ T cells sorted from blood.

The CDR3 is CASSLAGTATNEKLFF. CDR3 DNA sequence: TGTGCCAGCAGCTTGGCCGGGACAGCAACTAATGAAAAACTGTTTTTT. The chain links TRBV5-4 to TRBJ1-4; 7 bases align to TRBD1. V trimming: 0 bases; J trimming: 0 bases; junction bases outside the gene matches: 2. This CDR3 contains 16 residues. CDR1 SGHNT and CDR2 YYREEE come from the germline V gene (reference sequence). Full variable domain (outside the CDR3, taken from reference TRBV5-4 and TRBJ1-4): ETGVTQSPTHLIKTRGQQVTLRCSSQSGHNTVSWYQQALGQGPQFIFQYYREEENGRGNFPPRFSGLQFPNYSSELNVNALELDDSALYLCASSLAGTATNEKLFFGSGTQLSVL.